This T cell receptor beta chain is from a study of blood T cell repertoires in COVID-19. Study-level information: T cells, B-cell-depleted T cells, or PBMCs provided the cDNA or gDNA that served as material.

Here immunoSEQ multiplex PCR was the method, and the copy in TCRdb shows in-frame clones only, minus some. The data show under 200,000 clones, roughly 90% seen once. The CDR3 contains 18 residues. The V gene end was trimmed by 5 bases and the J gene end by 0 bases; junction bases not matched to a gene: 13. CDR1 is SGHNT, CDR2 YENEEA, per germline. The source is a woman aged 55-69 years with COVID-19, enrolled during active disease. V and J are TRBV11-3 and TRBJ2-7; 10 bases fit TRBD2. Sequenced material: peripheral blood. CDR3 in DNA: TGTGCCAGCAGCCAACTAGGACTAGCGGTATGGGGCTCCTACGAGCAGTACTTC. This translates into CASSQLGLAVWGSYEQYF.